Here is one T cell receptor (beta chain) with its context. Method: immunoSEQ multiplex PCR; TCRdb's copy keeps in-frame clones and lacks some. The repertoire has approximately 30,000 clones, more than 90% of them found once; the top ten carry approximately 1.3%. These data originate in a study of T cell clonotyping in hematopoietic cell transplantation. The sequence derives from a man aged 45-65 years in good health. Some clones in this sample may be carry-over from other donors' samples. Input material: peripheral blood mononuclear cells.

CDR3 residues: CASTRGGPNTEAFF. The CDR3 nucleotides are TGTGCCAGCACCCGGGGGGGCCCGAACACTGAAGCTTTCTTT. The chain employs TRBV27 and TRBJ1-1, with a tentative D call TRBD1 (6 bases). The germline V gene encodes CDR1 MNHEY and CDR2 SMNVEV (reference sequence). V lost 7 bases to trimming and J lost 1 base, with 13 bases between them. This CDR3 contains 14 residues.